Here is one TCR beta chain with its context. Other DNA sequences from this sample encode an identical CDR3 as well. The sample belongs to a study of T cell clonotyping in hematopoietic cell transplantation. Data came from immunoSEQ multiplex PCR; TCRdb stores just in-frame clones and leaves some out. This repertoire shows 13,000 or so clones, 95% to 98% found once; its top ten account for approximately 4.2%. This CDR3 comprises 13 residues. V dropped 3 bases and J dropped 4 bases, with 9 bases sitting between them. Germline CDR1 and CDR2: MRHNA and SNTAGT. The sequencing here drew on peripheral blood mononuclear cells, taken 30 days after allogeneic stem cell transplant. The TCR sequence derives from a female patient aged 50 to 60 who had an allogeneic stem cell transplant from an unrelated donor, so T cells may come from the graft donor. Some clones in this sample may be carry-over from other donors' samples. This sequence joins TRBV6-4 and TRBJ1-1; D gene unclear. In DNA form, the CDR3 reads TGTGCCAGCAGTGATGAGGGAGGCACTGAAGCTTTCTTT. Encoded protein: CASSDEGGTEAFF.